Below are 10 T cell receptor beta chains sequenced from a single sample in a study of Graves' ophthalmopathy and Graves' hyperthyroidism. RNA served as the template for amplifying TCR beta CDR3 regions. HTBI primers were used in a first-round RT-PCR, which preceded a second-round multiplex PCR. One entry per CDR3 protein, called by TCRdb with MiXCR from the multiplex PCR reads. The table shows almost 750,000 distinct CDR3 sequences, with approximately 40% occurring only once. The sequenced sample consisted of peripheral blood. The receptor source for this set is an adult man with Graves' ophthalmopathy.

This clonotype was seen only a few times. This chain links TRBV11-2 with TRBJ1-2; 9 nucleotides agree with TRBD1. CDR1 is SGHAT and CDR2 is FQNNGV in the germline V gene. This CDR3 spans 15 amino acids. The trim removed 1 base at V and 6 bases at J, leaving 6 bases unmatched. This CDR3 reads CASSLVDRGRDGYTF. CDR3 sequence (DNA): TGTGCCAGCAGCTTAGTCGACAGGGGGAGAGATGGCTACACCTTC.

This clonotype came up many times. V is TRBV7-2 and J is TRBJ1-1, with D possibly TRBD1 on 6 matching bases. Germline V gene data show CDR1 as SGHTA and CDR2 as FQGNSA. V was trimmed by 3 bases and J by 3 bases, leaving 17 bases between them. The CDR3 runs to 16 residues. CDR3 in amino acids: CASSLPRTVYYTEAFF. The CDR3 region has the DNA TGTGCCAGCAGCTTGCCTCGGACAGTTTATTACACTGAAGCTTTCTTT.

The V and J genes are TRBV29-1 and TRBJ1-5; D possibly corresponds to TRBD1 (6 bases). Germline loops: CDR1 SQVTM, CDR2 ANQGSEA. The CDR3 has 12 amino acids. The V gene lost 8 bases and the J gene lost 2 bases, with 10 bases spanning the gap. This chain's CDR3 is CSLQGGNQPQHF. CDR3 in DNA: TGCAGCTTACAGGGTGGCAATCAGCCCCAGCATTTT. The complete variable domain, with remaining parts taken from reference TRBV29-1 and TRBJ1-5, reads SAVISQKPSRDICQRGTSLTIQCQVDSQVTMMFWYRQQPGQSLTLIATANQGSEATYESGFVIDKFPISRPNLTFSTLTVSNMSPEDSSIYLCSLQGGNQPQHFGDGTRLSIL.

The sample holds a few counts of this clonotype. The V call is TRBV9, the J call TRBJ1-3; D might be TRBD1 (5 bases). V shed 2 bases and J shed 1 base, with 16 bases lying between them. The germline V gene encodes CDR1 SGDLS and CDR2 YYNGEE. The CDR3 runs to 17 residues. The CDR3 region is CASSVAGGISSGNTIYF. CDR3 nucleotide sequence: TGTGCCAGCAGCGTCGCCGGGGGGATCAGTTCTGGAAACACCATATATTTT.

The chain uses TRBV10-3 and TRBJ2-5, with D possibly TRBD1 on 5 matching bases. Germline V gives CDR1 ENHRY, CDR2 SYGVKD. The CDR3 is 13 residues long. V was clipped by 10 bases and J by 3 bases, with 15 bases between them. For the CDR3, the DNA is TGTGCCAGCAGGGCTCTACATAAAGAGACCCAGTACTTC. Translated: CASRALHKETQYF.

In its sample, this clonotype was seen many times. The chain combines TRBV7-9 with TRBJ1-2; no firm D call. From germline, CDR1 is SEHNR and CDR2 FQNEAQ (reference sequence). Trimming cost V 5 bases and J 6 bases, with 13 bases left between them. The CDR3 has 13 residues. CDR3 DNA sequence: TGTGCCAGCAGCCTGGACCGGTGGGATGGCTACACCTTC. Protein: CASSLDRWDGYTF.

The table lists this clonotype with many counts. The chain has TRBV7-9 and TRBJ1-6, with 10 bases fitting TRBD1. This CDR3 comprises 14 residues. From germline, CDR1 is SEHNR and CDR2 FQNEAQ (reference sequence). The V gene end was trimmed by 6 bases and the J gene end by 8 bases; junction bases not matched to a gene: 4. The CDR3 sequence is CASRSGTGDSPLHF. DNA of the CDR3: TGTGCCAGCAGATCCGGGACAGGGGATTCACCCCTCCACTTT.

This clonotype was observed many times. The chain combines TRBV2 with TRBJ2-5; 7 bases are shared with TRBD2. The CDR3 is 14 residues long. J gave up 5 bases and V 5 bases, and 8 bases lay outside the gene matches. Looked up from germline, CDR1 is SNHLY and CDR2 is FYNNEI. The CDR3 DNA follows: TGTGCCAGCAGTTACTCCGGGGAGGGGGAGACCCAGTACTTC. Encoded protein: CASSYSGEGETQYF.

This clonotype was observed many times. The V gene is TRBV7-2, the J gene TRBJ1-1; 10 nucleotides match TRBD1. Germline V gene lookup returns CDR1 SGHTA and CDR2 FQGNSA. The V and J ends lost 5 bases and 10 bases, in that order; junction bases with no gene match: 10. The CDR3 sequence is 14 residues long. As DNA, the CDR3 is TGTGCCAGCAGCAACCGGCGGGGACAGGGGTTAGCTTTCTTT. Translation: CASSNRRGQGLAFF. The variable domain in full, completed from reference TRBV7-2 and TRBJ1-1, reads GAGVSQSPSNKVTEKGKDVELRCDPISGHTALYWYRQSLGQGLEFLIYFQGNSAPDKSGLPSDRFSAERTGGSVSTLTIQRTQQEDSAVYLCASSNRRGQGLAFFGQGTRLTVV.

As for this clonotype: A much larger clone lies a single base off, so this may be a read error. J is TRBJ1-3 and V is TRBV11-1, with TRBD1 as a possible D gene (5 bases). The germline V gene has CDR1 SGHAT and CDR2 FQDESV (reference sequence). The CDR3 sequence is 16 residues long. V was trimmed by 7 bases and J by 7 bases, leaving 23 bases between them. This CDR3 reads CASNFWVGTLENTIYF. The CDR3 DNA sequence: TGTGCCAGCAACTTTTGGGTAGGGACGCTGGAGAACACCATATATTTT.